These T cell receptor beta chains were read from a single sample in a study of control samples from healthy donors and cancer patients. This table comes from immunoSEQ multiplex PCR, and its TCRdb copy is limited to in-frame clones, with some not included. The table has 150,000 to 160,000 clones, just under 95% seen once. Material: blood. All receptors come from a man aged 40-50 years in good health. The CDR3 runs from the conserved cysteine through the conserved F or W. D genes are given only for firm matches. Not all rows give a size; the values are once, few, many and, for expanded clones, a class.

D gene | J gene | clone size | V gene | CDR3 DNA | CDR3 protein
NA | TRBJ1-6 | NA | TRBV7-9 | TGTGCCAGCAGAACTGTGGGGGGGACCGGGGCACCCCTCCACTTT | CASRTVGGTGAPLHF
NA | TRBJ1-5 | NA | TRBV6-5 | TGTGCCAGCAGCTTGTCACCCGGCAAGCCCCAGCATTTT | CASSLSPGKPQHF
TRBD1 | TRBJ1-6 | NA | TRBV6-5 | TGTGCCGGCGGACAGGCGGCAAGCTATAATTCACCCCTCCACTTT | CAGGQAASYNSPLHF
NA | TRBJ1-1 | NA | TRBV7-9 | TGTGCCAGCAGCTTAGGCAGTCTAATGGAATTCGCTGAAGCTTTCTTT | CASSLGSLMEFAEAFF
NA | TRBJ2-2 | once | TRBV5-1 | TGCGCCAGCAGCCGCGACAGTTCGAACACCGGGGAGCTGTTTTTT | CASSRDSSNTGELFF
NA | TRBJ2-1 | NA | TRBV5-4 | TGTGCCAGCAGCTTGGACAGGGCCCAGTACAATGAGCAGTTCTTC | CASSLDRAQYNEQFF
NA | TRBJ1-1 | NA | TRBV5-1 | TGCGCCAGCAGCTTGGAAGACGCGACAAAGAACACTGAAGCTTTCTTT | CASSLEDATKNTEAFF
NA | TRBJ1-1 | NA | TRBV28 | TGTGCCAGCAGTTTGAGGGTCGGGAGGGGAAACACTGAAGCTTTCTTT | CASSLRVGRGNTEAFF
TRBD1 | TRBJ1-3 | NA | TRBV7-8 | TGTGCCAGCAGCTTACGGGGGACAGATTCGGGAAACACCATATATTTT | CASSLRGTDSGNTIYF
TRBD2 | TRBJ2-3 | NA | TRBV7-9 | TGTGCCAGCAGCCTCGGACTAGCGGGGGCGCGCACAGATACGCAGTATTTT | CASSLGLAGARTDTQYF
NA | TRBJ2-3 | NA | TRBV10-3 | TGTGCCATCCTGGACGCGGGCACAGATACGCAGTATTTT | CAILDAGTDTQYF
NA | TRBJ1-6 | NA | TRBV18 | TGTGCCAGCTCACCGGACATCGATTCACCCCTCCACTTT | CASSPDIDSPLHF
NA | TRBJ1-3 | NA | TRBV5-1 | TGCGCCAGCAGCTTGGGGGCTTCTGGAAACACCATATATTTT | CASSLGASGNTIYF
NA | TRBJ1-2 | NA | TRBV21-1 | TGTGCCAGCAGCAAAGTTCCCCGGGGGGATGGCTACACCTTC | CASSKVPRGDGYTF
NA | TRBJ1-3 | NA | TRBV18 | TGTGCCAGCTCACACGCGGGTCCAGCGCTCTCTGGAAACACCATATATTTT | CASSHAGPALSGNTIYF
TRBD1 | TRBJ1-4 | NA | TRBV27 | TGTGCCAGCAGTCTAAGGGGGCTAGGTAATGAAAAACTGTTTTTT | CASSLRGLGNEKLFF
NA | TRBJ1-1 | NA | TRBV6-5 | TGTGCCAGCAGTTATTTGCAAGGGGGGAACACTGAAGCTTTCTTT | CASSYLQGGNTEAFF
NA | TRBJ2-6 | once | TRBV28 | TGTGCCAGCAGTTTGGGTGGGTCTGGGGCCAACGTCCTGACTTTC | CASSLGGSGANVLTF
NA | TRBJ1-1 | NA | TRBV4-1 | TGCGCCAGCAGCCAAGAACCCAGAATGAACACTGAAGCTTTCTTT | CASSQEPRMNTEAFF
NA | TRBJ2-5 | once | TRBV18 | TGTGCCAGCTCACCACGGCTCCAAGAGACCCAGTACTTC | CASSPRLQETQYF
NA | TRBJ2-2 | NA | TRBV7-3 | TGTGCCAGCAGCCCGACCCTAACCGGGGAGCTGTTTTTT | CASSPTLTGELFF
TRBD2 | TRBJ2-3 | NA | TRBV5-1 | TGCGCCACGGGACTAGCGGGACCCACAGATACGCAGTATTTT | CATGLAGPTDTQYF
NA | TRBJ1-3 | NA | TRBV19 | TGTGCCAGTATCCGGGGGGCCTCTGGAAACACCATATATTTT | CASIRGASGNTIYF
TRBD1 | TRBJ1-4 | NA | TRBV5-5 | TGTGCCAGCAGCTTGGCGACAGGGGCTAATGAAAAACTGTTTTTT | CASSLATGANEKLFF
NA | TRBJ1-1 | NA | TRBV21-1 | TGTGCCAGCAGCACCCACAGGGGGCGGGCTGAAGCTTTCTTT | CASSTHRGRAEAFF
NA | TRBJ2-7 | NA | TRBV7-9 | TGTGCCAGCAGCTTACGAGGGGGAATCAGGTCCTACGAGCAGTACTTC | CASSLRGGIRSYEQYF
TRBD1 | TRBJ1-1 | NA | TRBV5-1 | TGCGCCAGCAGCTTGGCCGGGACAGGTTCCATGAACACTGAAGCTTTCTTT | CASSLAGTGSMNTEAFF
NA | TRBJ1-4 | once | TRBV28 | TGTGCCAGCGCCGCCGTAGGAGAAAAACTGTTTTTT | CASAAVGEKLFF
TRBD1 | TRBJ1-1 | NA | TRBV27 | TGTGCCAGCAGTTTAGCAGGGACAGGTACGGCTTTCTTT | CASSLAGTGTAFF
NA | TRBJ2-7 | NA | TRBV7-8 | TGTGCCAGCAGCTTAGCGGTAGGAGGGTACGAGCAGTACTTC | CASSLAVGGYEQYF
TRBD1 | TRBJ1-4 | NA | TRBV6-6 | TGTGCCAGCACCGACAGGGGTTTGGCTAATGAAAAACTGTTTTTT | CASTDRGLANEKLFF
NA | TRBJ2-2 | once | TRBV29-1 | TGCAGCGTTGAAGATCACTCCCGGGCCTCGAACACCGGGGAGCTGTTTTTT | CSVEDHSRASNTGELFF
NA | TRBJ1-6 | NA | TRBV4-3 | TGCGCCAGCAGCCAAGATCGCCTGGCGAGGTCACCCCTCCACTTT | CASSQDRLARSPLHF
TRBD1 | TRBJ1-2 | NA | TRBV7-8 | TGTGCCAGCAGCTTTGGGACAGGGGGGTCCTATGGCTACACCTTC | CASSFGTGGSYGYTF
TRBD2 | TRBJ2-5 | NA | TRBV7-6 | TGTGCCAGCAGCTTAGAGGGACTAGCTGGAGAGACCCAGTACTTC | CASSLEGLAGETQYF
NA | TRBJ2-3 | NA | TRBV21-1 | TGTGCCAGCAGCAAAGCGGAAGGGACCACAGATACGCAGTATTTT | CASSKAEGTTDTQYF
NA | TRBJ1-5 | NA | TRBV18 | TGTGCCAGCTCACCATCTGATGATAGCAATCAGCCCCAGCATTTT | CASSPSDDSNQPQHF
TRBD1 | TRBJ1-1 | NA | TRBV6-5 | TGTGCCACCGAGACAGGGAGAAACACTGAAGCTTTCTTT | CATETGRNTEAFF
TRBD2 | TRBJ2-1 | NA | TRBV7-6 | TGTGCCAGCAGCTTGCTAGCGGGGGGTGGGAATGAGCAGTTCTTC | CASSLLAGGGNEQFF